This TCR beta chain was sequenced in a study of cytomegalovirus exposure and HLA in healthy donors. General study points: In presence/absence analyses, roughly uniform sequencing depth across donors was assumed. Based on reports, TCR beta sequences accurately predicted HLA-A and HLA-B alleles for most subjects. It was 150 to 200 TCR beta chains that were listed as cytomegalovirus-associated.

The V gene's germline CDR1 is SGHDT and CDR2 YYEEEE. This CDR3 contains 16 residues. Germline trimming cut 4 bases from V and 3 bases from J; bases unmatched to any gene: 9. Note on this clone: The target antigen is unknown.

PCR was performed using 60 Vbeta and 13 Jbeta primers. Measured with immunoSEQ multiplex PCR; TCRdb has only the in-frame clones, and not every one. The repertoire has roughly 200,000 clones, roughly 88% of them found once; the top ten carry roughly 0.7%. The source material was PBMCs. The receptor was isolated from a boy between 2 and 10 years old in good health and CMV-seronegative. The chain joins TRBV5-6 to TRBJ2-3; TRBD1 agrees at 9 bases. The CDR3 sequence: CASSALTGGATDTQYF. The DNA of the CDR3 is TGTGCCAGCAGCGCCCTTACAGGGGGCGCGACAGATACGCAGTATTTT.